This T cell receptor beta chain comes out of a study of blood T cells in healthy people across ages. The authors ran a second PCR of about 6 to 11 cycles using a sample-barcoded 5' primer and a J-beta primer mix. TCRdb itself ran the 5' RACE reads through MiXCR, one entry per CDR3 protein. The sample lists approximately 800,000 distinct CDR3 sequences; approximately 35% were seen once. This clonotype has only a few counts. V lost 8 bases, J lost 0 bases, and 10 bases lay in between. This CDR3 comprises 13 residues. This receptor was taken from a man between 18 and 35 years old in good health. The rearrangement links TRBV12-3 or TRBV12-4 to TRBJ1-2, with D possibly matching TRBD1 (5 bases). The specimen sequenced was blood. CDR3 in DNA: TGTGCCAGCGGGACGGCCCCTAACTATGGCTACACCTTC. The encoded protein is CASGTAPNYGYTF.